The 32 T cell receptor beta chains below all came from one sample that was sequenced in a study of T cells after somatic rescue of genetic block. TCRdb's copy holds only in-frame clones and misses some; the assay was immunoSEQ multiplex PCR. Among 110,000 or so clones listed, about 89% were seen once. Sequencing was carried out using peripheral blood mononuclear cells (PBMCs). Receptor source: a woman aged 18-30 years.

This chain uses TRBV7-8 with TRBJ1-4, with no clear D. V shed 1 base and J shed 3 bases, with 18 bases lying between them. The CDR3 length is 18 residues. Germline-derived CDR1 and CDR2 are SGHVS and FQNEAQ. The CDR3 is CASSLEAAYYIPNEKLFF. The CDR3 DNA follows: TGTGCCAGCAGCTTAGAGGCAGCTTATTATATTCCTAATGAAAAACTGTTTTTT.

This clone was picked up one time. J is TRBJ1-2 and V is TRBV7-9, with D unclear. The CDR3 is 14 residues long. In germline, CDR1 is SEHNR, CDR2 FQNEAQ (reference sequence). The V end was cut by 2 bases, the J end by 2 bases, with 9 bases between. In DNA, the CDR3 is TGTGCCAGCAGCTTATGGGCAGAGAACTATGGCTACACCTTC. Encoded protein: CASSLWAENYGYTF.

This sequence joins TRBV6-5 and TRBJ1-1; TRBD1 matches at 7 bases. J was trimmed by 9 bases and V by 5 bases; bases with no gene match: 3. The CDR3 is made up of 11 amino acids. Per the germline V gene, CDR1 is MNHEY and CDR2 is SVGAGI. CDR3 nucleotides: TGTGCCAGCAGTCAGGGACAGCAAGCTTTCTTT. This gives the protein CASSQGQQAFF.

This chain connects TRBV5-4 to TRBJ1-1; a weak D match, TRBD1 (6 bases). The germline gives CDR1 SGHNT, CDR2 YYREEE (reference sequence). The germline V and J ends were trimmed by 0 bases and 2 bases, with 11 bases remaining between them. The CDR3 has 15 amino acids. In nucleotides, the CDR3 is TGTGCCAGCAGCTTGGGAGGGGGGTATAACACTGAAGCTTTCTTT. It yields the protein CASSLGGGYNTEAFF.

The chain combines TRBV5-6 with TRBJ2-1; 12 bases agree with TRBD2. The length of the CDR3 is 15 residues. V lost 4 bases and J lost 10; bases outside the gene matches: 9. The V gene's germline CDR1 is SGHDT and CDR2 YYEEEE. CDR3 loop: CASSLGLAGSLEQFF. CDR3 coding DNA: TGTGCCAGCAGCCTTGGACTAGCGGGGTCGTTGGAGCAGTTCTTC.

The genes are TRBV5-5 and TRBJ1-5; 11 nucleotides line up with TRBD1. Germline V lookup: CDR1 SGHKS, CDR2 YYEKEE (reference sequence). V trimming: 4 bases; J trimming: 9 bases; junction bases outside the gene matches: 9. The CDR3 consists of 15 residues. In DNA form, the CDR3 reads TGTGCCAGCAGCCAAGGGACAGGGGGGAAGTGGCCCCAGCATTTT. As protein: CASSQGTGGKWPQHF.

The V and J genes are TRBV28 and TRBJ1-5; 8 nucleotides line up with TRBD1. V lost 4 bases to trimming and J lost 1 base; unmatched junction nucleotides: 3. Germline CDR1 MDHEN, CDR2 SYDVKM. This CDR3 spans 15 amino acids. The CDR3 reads CASSSGGLSNQPQHF. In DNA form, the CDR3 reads TGTGCCAGCAGTTCAGGGGGCTTGAGCAATCAGCCCCAGCATTTT.

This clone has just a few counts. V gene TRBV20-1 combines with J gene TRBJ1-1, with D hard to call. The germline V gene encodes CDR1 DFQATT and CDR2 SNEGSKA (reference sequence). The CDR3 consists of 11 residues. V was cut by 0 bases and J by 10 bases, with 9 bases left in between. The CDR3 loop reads CSARDFPGAFF. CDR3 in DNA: TGCAGTGCTAGAGATTTTCCGGGAGCTTTCTTT.

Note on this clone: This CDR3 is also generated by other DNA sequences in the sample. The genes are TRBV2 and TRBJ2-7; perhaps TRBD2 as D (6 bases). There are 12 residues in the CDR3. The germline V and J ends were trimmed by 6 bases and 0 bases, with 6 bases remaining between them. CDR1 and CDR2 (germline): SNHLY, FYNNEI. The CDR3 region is CASSGSSYEQYF. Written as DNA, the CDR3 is TGTGCCAGCAGCGGGAGCTCCTACGAGCAGTACTTC. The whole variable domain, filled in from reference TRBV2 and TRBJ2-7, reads EPEVTQTPSHQVTQMGQEVILRCVPISNHLYFYWYRQILGQKVEFLVSFYNNEISEKSEIFDDQFSVERPDGSNFTLKIRSTKLEDSAMYFCASSGSSYEQYFGPGTRLTVT.

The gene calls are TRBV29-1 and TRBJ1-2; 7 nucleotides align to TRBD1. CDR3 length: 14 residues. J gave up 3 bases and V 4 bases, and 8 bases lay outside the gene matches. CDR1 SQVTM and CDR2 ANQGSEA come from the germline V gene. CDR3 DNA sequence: TGCAGCGTTGGAAGGGGAGGGGGCGACTATGGCTACACCTTC. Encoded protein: CSVGRGGGDYGYTF. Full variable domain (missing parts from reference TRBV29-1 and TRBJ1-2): SAVISQKPSRDICQRGTSLTIQCQVDSQVTMMFWYRQQPGQSLTLIATANQGSEATYESGFVIDKFPISRPNLTFSTLTVSNMSPEDSSIYLCSVGRGGGDYGYTFGSGTRLTVV.

The CDR3 here is CASSETSGGADTQYF. CDR3 sequence (DNA): TGTGCCAGCAGTGAGACTAGCGGGGGGGCAGATACGCAGTATTTT. The V gene is TRBV6-1, the J gene TRBJ2-3; 14 nucleotides agree with TRBD2. CDR3 length equals 15 residues. CDR1 is MNHNS and CDR2 is SASEGT in the germline V gene. With V trimmed by 3 bases and J by 4 bases, 0 bases remained unmatched.

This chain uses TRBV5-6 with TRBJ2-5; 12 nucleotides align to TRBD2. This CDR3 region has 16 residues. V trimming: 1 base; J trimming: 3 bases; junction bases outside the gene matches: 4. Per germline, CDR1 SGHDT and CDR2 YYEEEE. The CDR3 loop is CASSLRSSGGEETQYF. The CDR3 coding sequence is TGTGCCAGCAGCTTGAGATCTAGCGGGGGGGAAGAGACCCAGTACTTC.

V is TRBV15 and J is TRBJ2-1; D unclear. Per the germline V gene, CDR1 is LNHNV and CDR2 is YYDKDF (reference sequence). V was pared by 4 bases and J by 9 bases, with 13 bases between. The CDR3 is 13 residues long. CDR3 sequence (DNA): TGTGCCACCAGCAAAGGACCTTACGGTGAGCAGTTCTTC. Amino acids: CATSKGPYGEQFF. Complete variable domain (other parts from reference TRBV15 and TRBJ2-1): DAMVIQNPRYQVTQFGKPVTLSCSQTLNHNVMYWYQQKSSQAPKLLFHYYDKDFNNEADTPDNFQSRRPNTSFCFLDIRSPGLGDTAMYLCATSKGPYGEQFFGPGTRLTVL.

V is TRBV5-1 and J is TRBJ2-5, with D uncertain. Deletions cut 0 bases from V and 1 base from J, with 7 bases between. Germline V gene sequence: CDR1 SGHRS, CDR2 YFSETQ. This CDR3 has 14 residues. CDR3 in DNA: TGCGCCAGCAGCTTGGTAGAGACCCAAGAGACCCAGTACTTC. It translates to CASSLVETQETQYF.

This CDR3 reads CASSWGEGQGLDTQYF. As DNA, the CDR3 is TGTGCCAGCAGTTGGGGGGAGGGACAGGGCTTGGATACGCAGTATTTT. The V call is TRBV27, the J call TRBJ2-3; 9 bases are a match to TRBD1. The junction had 11 bases not matched to a gene; V was cut back by 4 bases and J by 6 bases. CDR3 length: 16 amino acids. The germline gives CDR1 MNHEY, CDR2 SMNVEV (reference sequence).

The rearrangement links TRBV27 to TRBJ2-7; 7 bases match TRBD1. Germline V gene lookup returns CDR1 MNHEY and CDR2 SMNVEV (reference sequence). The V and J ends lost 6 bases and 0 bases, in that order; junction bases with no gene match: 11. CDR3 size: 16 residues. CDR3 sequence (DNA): TGTGCCAGCAGCCCGGCCCGGGACAGACGCTCCTACGAGCAGTACTTC. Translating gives CASSPARDRRSYEQYF.

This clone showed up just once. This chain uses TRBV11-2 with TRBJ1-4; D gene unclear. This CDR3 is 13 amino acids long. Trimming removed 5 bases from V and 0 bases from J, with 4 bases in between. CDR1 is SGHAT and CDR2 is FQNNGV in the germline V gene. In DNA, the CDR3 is TGTGCCAGCAGCAGGGCAACTAATGAAAAACTGTTTTTT. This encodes CASSRATNEKLFF.

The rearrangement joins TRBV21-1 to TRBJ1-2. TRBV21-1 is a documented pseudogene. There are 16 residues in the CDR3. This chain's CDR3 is CASSKVGVACNYGYTF. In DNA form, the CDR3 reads TGTGCCAGCAGCAAAGTAGGAGTAGCTTGTAACTATGGCTACACCTTC.

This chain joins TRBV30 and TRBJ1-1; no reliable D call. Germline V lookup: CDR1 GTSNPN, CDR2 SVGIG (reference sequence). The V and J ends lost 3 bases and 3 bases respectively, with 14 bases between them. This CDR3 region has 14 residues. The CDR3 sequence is CAWSVRVGDTEAFF. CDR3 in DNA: TGTGCCTGGAGCGTACGCGTGGGAGACACTGAAGCTTTCTTT.

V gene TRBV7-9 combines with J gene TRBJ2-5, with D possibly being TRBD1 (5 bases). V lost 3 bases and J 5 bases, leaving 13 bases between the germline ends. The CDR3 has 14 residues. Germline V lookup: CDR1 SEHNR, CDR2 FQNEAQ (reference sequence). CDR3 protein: CASSFSGAPETQYF. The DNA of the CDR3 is TGTGCCAGCAGCTTTAGTGGGGCTCCCGAGACCCAGTACTTC. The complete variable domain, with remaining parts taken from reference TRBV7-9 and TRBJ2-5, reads DTGVSQNPRHKITKRGQNVTFRCDPISEHNRLYWYRQTLGQGPEFLTYFQNEAQLEKSRLLSDRFSAERPKGSFSTLEIQRTEQGDSAMYLCASSFSGAPETQYFGPGTRLLVL.

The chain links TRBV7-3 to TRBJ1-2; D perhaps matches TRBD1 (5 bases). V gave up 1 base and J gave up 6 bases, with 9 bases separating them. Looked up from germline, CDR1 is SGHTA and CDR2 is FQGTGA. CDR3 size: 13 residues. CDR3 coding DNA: TGTGCCAGCAGCTTAAGCGGGGGAAATGGCTACACCTTC. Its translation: CASSLSGGNGYTF.

The CDR3: CASALQHRGGYNEQFF. CDR3 nucleotide sequence: TGCGCCAGCGCCCTCCAACACCGCGGGGGATACAATGAGCAGTTCTTC. This chain joins TRBV5-1 and TRBJ2-1; 7 positions match TRBD2. Germline CDR1 reads SGHRS; CDR2 reads YFSETQ. The CDR3 runs to 16 residues. The junction had 14 bases not matched to a gene; V was cut back by 7 bases and J by 4 bases.

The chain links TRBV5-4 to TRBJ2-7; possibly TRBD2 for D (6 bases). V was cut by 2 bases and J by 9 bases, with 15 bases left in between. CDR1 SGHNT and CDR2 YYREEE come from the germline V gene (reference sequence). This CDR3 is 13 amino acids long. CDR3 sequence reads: CASSFKGEETQYF. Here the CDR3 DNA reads TGTGCCAGCAGCTTCAAAGGGGAGGAAACGCAGTACTTC.

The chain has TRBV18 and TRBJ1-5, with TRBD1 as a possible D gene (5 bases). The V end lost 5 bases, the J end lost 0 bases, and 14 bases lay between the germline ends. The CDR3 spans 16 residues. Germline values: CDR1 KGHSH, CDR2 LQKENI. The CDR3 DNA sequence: TGTGCCAGCTCAATCGACAGCCCCTATAGCAATCAGCCCCAGCATTTT. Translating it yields CASSIDSPYSNQPQHF.

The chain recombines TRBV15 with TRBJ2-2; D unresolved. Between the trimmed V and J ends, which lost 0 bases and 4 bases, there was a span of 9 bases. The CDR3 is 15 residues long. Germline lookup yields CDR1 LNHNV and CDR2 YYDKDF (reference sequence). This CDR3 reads CATSRDGRATGELFF. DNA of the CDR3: TGTGCCACCAGCAGAGATGGTAGGGCCACCGGGGAGCTGTTTTTT.

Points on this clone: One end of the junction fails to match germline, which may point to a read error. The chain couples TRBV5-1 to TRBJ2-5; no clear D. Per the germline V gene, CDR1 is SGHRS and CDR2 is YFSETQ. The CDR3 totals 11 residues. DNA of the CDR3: TGCGCCGGCAGCTTGGATGAGACCCAGTACTTC. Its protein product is CAGSLDETQYF. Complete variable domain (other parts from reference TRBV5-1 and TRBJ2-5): KAGVTQTPRYLIKTRGQQVTLSCSPISGHRSVSWYQQTPGQGLQFLFEYFSETQRNKGNFPGRFSGRQFSNSRSEMNVSTLELGDSALYLCAGSLDETQYFGPGTRLLVL.

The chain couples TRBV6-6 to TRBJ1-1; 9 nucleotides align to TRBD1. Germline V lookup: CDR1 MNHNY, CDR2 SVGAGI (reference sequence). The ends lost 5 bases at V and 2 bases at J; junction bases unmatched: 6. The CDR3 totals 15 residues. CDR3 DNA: TGTGCCAGCAGTACAGCGGACAGGGGAAACACTGAAGCTTTCTTT. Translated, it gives CASSTADRGNTEAFF.

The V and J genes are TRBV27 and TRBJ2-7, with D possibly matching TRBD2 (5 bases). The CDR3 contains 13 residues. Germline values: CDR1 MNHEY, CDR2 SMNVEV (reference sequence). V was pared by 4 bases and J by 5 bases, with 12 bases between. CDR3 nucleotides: TGTGCCAGCAGTTACGGGATCTTGGACGAGCAGTACTTC. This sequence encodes CASSYGILDEQYF.

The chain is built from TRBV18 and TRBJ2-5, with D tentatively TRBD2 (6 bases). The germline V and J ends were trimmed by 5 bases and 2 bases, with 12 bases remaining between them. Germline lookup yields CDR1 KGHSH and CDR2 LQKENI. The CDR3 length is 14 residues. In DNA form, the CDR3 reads TGTGCCAGCTCATCCTTGGGGGGACAAGAGACCCAGTACTTC. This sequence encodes CASSSLGGQETQYF.

For the CDR3, the DNA is TGCGCCAGCAGCTGGGTACCGACTAGCGGGGCCGGGGAGCTGTTTTTT. Its translation: CASSWVPTSGAGELFF. The chain employs TRBV5-1 and TRBJ2-2; 11 bases line up with TRBD2. The CDR3 has 16 residues. V shed 3 bases and J 6 bases; nucleotides not matched to a gene: 7. CDR1 and CDR2 (germline): SGHRS, YFSETQ.

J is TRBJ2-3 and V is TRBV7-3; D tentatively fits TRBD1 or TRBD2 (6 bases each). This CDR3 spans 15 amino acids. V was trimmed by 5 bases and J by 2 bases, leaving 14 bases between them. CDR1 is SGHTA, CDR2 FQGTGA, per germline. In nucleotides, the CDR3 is TGTGCCAGCAGCCCTGTGGGGGGCCCCACAGATACGCAGTATTTT. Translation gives CASSPVGGPTDTQYF. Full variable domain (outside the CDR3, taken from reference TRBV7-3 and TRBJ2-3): GAGVSQTPSNKVTEKGKYVELRCDPISGHTALYWYRQSLGQGPEFLIYFQGTGAADDSGLPNDRFFAVRPEGSVSTLKIQRTERGDSAVYLCASSPVGGPTDTQYFGPGTRLTVL.

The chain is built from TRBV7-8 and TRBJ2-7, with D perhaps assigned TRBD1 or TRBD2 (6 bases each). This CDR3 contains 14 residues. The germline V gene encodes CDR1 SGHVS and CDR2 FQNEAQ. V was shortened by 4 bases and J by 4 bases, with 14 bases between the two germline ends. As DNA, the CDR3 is TGTGCCAGCAGCTCCTATGAGGGGGGATACGAGCAGTACTTC. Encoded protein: CASSSYEGGYEQYF.